This TCR beta chain was recorded in a study of T cell responses to AZD1222 COVID-19 vaccine. Study-wide background: The study pooled second doses at about 4 or about 12 weeks. Study-level results: The sample set comprised mostly white British donors with more females, and clonal diversity was possibly underestimated. Reports indicate that nearly half of spike-specific TCRs are directed at unmutated variant regions.

Produced via immunoSEQ multiplex PCR; TCRdb's table is partial and in-frame only. Of about 140,000 clones listed, 92% are singletons. V shed 3 bases and J shed 1 base, with 18 bases lying between them. The CDR3 is made up of 17 amino acids. Turning to this clone: Its cognate antigen is unknown.

The TCR comes from an adult in good health. The rearrangement uses TRBV23-1 and TRBJ1-1; tentative D call: TRBD1 (5 bases). TRBV23-1 is placed among ORFs of uncertain function. The material sequenced was peripheral blood, taken on day 0 of AZD1222 vaccination. As DNA, the CDR3 is TGCGCCAGCAGTCATTACGACAGATCGGGATCGAACACTGAAGCTTTCTTT. This sequence encodes CASSHYDRSGSNTEAFF.